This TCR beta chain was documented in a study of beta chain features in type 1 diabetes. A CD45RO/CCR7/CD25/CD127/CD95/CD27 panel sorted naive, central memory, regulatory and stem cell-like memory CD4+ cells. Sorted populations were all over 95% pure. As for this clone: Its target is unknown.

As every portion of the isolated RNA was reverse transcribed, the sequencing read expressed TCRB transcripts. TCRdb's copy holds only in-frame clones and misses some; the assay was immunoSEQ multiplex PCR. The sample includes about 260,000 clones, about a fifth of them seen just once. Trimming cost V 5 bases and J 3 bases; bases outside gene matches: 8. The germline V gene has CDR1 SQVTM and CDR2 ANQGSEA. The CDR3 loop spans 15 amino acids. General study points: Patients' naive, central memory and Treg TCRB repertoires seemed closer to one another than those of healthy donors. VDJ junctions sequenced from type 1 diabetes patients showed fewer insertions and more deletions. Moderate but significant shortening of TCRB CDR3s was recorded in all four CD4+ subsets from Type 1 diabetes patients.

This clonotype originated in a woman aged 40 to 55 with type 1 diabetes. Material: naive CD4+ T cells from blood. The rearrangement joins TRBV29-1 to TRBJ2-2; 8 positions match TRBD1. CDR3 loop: CSVRGQAAHTGELFF. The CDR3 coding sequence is TGCAGCGTTCGGGGACAGGCGGCGCACACCGGGGAGCTGTTTTTT.